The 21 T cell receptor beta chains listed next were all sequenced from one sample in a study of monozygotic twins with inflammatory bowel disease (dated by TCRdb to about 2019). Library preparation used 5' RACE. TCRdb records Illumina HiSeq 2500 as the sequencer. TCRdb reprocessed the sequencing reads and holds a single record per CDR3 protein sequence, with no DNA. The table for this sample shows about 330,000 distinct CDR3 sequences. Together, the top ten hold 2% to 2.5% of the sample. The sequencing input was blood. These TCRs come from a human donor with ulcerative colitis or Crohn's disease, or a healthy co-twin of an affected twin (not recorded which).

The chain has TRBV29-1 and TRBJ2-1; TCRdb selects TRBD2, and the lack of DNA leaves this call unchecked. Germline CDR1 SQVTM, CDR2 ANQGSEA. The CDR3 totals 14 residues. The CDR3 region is CSVAGTSGSGEQFF.

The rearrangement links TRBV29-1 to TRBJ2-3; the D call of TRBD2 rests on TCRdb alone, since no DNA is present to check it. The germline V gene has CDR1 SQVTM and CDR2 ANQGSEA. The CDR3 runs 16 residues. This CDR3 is CSVEVSRAGGTDTQYF.

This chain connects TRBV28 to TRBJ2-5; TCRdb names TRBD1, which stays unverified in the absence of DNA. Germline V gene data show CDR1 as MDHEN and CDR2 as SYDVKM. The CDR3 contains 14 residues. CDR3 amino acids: CASSTPTGKETQYF.

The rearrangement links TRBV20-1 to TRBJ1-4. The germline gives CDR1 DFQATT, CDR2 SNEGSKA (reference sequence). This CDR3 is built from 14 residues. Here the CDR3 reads CSALALEPNEKLFF.

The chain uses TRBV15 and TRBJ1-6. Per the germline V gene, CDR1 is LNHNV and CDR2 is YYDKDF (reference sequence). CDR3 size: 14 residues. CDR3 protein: CATSNRDFDSPLHF.

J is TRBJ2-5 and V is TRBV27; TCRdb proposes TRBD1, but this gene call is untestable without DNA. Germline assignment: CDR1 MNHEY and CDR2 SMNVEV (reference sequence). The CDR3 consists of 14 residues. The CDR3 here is CASSPRTGGETQYF.

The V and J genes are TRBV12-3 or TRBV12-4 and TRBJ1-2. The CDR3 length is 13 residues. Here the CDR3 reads CASRVFGVPGYTF.

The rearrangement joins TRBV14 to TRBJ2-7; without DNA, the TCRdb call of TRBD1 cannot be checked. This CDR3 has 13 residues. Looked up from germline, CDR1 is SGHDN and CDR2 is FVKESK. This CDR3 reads CASSQDRGHEQYF.

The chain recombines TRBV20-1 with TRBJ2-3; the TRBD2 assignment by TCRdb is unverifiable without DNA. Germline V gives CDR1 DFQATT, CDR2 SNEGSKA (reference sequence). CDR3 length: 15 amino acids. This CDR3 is CSAGRDAGGEDTQYF.

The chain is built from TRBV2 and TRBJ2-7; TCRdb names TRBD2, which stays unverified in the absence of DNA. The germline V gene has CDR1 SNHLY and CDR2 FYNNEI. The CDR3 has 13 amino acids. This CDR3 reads CASIPISGYEQYF.

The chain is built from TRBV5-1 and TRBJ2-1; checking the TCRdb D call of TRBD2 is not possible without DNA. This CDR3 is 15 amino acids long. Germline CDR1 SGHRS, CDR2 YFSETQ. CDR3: CASSTGTSPSNEQFF.

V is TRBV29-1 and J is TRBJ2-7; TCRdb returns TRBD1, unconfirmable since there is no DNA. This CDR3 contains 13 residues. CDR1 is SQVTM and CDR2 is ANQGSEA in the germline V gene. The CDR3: CSALLADRGEQYF.

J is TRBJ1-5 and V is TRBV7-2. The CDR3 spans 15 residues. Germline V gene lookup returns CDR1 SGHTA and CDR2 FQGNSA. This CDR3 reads CASSLFRTPDQPQHF.

The CDR3 protein is CSAREPAHEQYF. This rearrangement joins TRBV20-1 to TRBJ2-7; TCRdb outputs TRBD1, but without DNA this stays unchecked. This CDR3 is built from 12 residues. CDR1 DFQATT and CDR2 SNEGSKA come from the germline V gene (reference sequence).

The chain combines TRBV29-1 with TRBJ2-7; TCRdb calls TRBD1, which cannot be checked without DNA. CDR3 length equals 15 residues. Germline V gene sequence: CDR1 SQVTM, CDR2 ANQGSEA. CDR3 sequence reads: CSVPPWDSLTYEQYF.

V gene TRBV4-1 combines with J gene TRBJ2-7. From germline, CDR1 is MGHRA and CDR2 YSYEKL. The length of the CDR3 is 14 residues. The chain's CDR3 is CASSQQVFTYEQYF.

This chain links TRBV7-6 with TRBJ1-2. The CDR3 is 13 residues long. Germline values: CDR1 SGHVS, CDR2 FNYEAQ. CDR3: CASSFGSSYGYTF.

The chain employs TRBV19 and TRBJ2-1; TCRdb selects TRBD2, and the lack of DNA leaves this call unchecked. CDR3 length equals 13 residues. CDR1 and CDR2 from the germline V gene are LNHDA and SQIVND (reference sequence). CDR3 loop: CASSISLANEQFF.

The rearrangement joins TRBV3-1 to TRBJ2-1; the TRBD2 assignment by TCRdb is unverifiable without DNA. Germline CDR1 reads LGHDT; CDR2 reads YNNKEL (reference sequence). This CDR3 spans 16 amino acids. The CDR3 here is CASSQDVTSGSNEQFF.

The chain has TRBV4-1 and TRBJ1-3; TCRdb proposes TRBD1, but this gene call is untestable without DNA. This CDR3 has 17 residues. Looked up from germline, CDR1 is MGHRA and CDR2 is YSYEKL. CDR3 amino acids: CASSSSPRGPSGNTIYF.

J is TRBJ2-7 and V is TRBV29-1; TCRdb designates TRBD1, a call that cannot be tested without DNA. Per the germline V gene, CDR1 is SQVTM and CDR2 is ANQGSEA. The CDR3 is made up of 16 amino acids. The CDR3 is CSAKRPLGPLTYEQYF.